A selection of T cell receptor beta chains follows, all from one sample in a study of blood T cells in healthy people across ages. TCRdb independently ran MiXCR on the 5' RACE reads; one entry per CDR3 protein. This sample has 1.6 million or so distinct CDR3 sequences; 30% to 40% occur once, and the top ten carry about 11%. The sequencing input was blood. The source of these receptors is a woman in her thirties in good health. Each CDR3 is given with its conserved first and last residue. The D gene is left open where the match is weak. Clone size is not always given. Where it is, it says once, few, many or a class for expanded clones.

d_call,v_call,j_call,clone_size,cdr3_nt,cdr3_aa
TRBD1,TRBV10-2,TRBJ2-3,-,TGCGCCAACCAGACAGGGATGATCGATACGCAGTATTTT,CANQTGMIDTQYF
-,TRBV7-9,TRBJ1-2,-,TGTGCCAGCAGCATCGGGAATGGCTACACCTTC,CASSIGNGYTF
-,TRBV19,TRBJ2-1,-,TGTGCCAGTAGCCTTACGGGCAGTGAATTCAATGAGCAGTTCTTC,CASSLTGSEFNEQFF
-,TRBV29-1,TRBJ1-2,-,TGCAGCGTCTCCCCGTCCGGGACGGGGGCTTATGGCTACACCTTC,CSVSPSGTGAYGYTF
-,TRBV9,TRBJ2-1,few,TGTGCCAGCAGTTATACCGGACGGCAAAACGAGCAGTTCTTC,CASSYTGRQNEQFF
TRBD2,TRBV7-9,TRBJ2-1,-,TGTGCCAGCAGCCGAGGGACTAGCGGGGGGGCAGAGCAGTTCTTC,CASSRGTSGGAEQFF
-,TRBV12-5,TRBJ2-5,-,TGTGCTAGTGGCCATCAAGAGACCCAGTACTTC,CASGHQETQYF
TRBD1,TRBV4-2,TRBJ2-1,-,TGTGCCTGCAGCCAAGACAGGGGCAGGGCCCATGAGCAGTTCTTC,CACSQDRGRAHEQFF
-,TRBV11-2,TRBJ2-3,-,TGTGCCAGCAGCTTAGCGGTTCGTATCACAGATACGCAGTATTTT,CASSLAVRITDTQYF
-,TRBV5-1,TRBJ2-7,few,TGCGCCAGCAGCTTCGGTCAGATAGAGGGCGAGCAGTACTTC,CASSFGQIEGEQYF
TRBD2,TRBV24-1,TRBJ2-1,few,TGTGCCACCAGTGACCCGACTAGCGGGAGAGGAATTGAGCAGTTCTTC,CATSDPTSGRGIEQFF
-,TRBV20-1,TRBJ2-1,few,TGCAGTACTAGAGATTGGAGGGTCCCCTACAATGAGCAGTTCTTC,CSTRDWRVPYNEQFF
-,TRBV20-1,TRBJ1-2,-,TGCAGTGCCCAAGAGGGGACTTCTCGGGGCTACACCTTC,CSAQEGTSRGYTF
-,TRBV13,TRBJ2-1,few,TGTGCCACGAGGGAGGAGGGGAGCTCCTACAATGAGCAGTTCTTC,CATREEGSSYNEQFF
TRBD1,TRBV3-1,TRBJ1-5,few,TGTGCCAGCAGCCCCGGACAGGGGCTCCCCCAGCATTTT,CASSPGQGLPQHF
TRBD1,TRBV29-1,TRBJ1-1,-,TGCAGCGTTGAATTCAGGGGGGGGAACACTGAAGCTTTCTTT,CSVEFRGGNTEAFF
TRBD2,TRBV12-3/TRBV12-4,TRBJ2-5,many,TGTGCCAGCAGACCACCTCTAGCGGGAGTTGCAGAGACCCAGTACTTC,CASRPPLAGVAETQYF
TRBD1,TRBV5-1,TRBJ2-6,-,TGCGCCAGCAGCCCCTCATACCCGACAGGGCCCCTAACTGACTCTGGGGCCAACGTCCTGACTTTC,CASSPSYPTGPLTDSGANVLTF
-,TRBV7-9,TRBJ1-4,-,TGTGCCAGCAGCCCCGCCGGGACTAATGAAAAACTGTTTTTT,CASSPAGTNEKLFF
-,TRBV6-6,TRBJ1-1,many,TGTGCCACCCTGGCGAGAAACACTGAAGCTTTCTTT,CATLARNTEAFF
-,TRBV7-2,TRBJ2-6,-,TGTGCCAGCAGCCTCCGGGACACCCAAACCTCTGGGGCCAACGTCCTGACTTTC,CASSLRDTQTSGANVLTF
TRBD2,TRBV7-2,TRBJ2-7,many,TGTGCCAGCAGCTTAGGCGGGAGAGGCTACGAGCAGTACTTC,CASSLGGRGYEQYF
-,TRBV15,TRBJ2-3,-,TGTGCCACCAGCAGAGATTCCCCAGATACGCAGTATTTT,CATSRDSPDTQYF
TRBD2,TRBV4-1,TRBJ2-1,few,TGCGCCAGCAGCCCCCCGGCTAGCGGGACCTACAATGAGCAGTTCTTC,CASSPPASGTYNEQFF
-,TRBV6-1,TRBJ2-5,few,TGTGCCAGCAGTAGATTGGGCCTACAAGAGACCCAGTACTTC,CASSRLGLQETQYF
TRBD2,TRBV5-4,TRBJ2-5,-,TGTGCCAGCAGCTTTCCCGGGGAGCGGGGGTTGATCGAGACCCAGTACTTC,CASSFPGERGLIETQYF
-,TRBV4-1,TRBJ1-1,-,TGCGCCAGCAGCCAAGGGTTTAAGGGGAGGACCACTGAAGCTTTCTTT,CASSQGFKGRTTEAFF
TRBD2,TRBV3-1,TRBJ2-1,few,TGTGCCAGCAGCCAAGATCTAGCGGGGGGGCTGGACAATGAGCAGTTCTTC,CASSQDLAGGLDNEQFF
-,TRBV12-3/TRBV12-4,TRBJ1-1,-,TGTGCCAGCAGTTTTTTTGGGGGGGCCGTCGGTACTGAAGCTTTCTTT,CASSFFGGAVGTEAFF
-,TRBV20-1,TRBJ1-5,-,TGCAGTGCTAGAATGAGACCCAGAGACAGCAATCAGCCCCAGCATTTT,CSARMRPRDSNQPQHF
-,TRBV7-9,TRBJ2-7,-,TGTGCCAGCAGCCCCAGCTCCGTGGTACGTACCTACGAGCAGTACTTC,CASSPSSVVRTYEQYF
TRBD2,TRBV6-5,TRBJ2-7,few,TGTGCCAGCAGTTACACACTTAGCGGGGACCACTACGAGCAGTACTTC,CASSYTLSGDHYEQYF
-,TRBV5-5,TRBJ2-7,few,TGTGCCAGCAGCTTGGAGACCCTTACCTCCTACGAGCAGTACTTC,CASSLETLTSYEQYF
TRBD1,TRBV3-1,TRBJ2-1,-,TGTGCCAGCTGGGACAGTACTACAATGAGGCAGTTCTTC,CASWDSTTMRQFF
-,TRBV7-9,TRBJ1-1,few,TGTGCCAGCAGTCCAAGCTCCCAGGGAGGTATTGAAGCTTTCTTT,CASSPSSQGGIEAFF
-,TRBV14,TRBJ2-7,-,TGTGCCAGCAGCCAGTACCTCGGCCCCTACGAGCAGTACTTC,CASSQYLGPYEQYF